This T cell receptor beta chain was obtained from a study of T cells in Graves' hyperthyroidism and ophthalmopathy. Ten or more counts support this clonotype. RNA transcripts served as the template for amplifying TCR beta CDR3 regions. The HTBI set primed first-round TCR CDR3 RT-PCR. TCRdb reprocessed the multiplex PCR reads via MiXCR and lists one record per CDR3 protein. The sample gives around 200,000 distinct CDR3 sequences, around 19% of which show up once; approximately 40% is in the top ten. V lost 0 bases, J lost 8 bases, and 5 bases lay in between. The CDR3 runs 13 residues. Germline CDR1 and CDR2: SGHVS and FQNEAQ.

Specimen: blood. The rearrangement uses TRBV7-8 and TRBJ1-6; D not certain. This receptor was obtained from a man aged 35-49 years with Graves' hyperthyroidism. In DNA form, the CDR3 reads TGTGCCAGCAGCTTAGCCCCCTATTCACCCCTCCACTTT. This gives the protein CASSLAPYSPLHF.